The sequence of this TCR beta chain was determined in a study of OX40 agonist ivuxolimab in advanced cancers. Study in general: Cohort: 65% to 90% men, mean age approximately 60, aged roughly 20 to 79. Findings of the study overall: Both CD4+ and CD8+ T cell populations in blood had undergone clonal expansion by week 6 at 0.1 to 3.0 mg/kg.

Measured with immunoSEQ multiplex PCR; TCRdb has only the in-frame clones, and not every one. The sample holds roughly 150,000 clones, around 94% seen once. Looked up from germline, CDR1 is MNHEY and CDR2 is SVGAGI. This CDR3 is built from 14 residues. V was cut by 4 bases and J by 4 bases, with 14 bases left in between. This clone was seen once. Its antigen is unknown. The sequencing used CD4+ or CD8+ T cells sorted from blood, collected in a trial of the OX40 agonist ivuxolimab. The chain has TRBV6-5 and TRBJ2-7; D not certain. The clonotype originates from an adult with an advanced solid tumor such as melanoma, head and neck, liver or kidney cancer. The CDR3 nucleotides are TGTGCCAGCAGTTCGTCCGGGCCCGAATACGAGCAGTACTTC. It is translated as CASSSSGPEYEQYF.